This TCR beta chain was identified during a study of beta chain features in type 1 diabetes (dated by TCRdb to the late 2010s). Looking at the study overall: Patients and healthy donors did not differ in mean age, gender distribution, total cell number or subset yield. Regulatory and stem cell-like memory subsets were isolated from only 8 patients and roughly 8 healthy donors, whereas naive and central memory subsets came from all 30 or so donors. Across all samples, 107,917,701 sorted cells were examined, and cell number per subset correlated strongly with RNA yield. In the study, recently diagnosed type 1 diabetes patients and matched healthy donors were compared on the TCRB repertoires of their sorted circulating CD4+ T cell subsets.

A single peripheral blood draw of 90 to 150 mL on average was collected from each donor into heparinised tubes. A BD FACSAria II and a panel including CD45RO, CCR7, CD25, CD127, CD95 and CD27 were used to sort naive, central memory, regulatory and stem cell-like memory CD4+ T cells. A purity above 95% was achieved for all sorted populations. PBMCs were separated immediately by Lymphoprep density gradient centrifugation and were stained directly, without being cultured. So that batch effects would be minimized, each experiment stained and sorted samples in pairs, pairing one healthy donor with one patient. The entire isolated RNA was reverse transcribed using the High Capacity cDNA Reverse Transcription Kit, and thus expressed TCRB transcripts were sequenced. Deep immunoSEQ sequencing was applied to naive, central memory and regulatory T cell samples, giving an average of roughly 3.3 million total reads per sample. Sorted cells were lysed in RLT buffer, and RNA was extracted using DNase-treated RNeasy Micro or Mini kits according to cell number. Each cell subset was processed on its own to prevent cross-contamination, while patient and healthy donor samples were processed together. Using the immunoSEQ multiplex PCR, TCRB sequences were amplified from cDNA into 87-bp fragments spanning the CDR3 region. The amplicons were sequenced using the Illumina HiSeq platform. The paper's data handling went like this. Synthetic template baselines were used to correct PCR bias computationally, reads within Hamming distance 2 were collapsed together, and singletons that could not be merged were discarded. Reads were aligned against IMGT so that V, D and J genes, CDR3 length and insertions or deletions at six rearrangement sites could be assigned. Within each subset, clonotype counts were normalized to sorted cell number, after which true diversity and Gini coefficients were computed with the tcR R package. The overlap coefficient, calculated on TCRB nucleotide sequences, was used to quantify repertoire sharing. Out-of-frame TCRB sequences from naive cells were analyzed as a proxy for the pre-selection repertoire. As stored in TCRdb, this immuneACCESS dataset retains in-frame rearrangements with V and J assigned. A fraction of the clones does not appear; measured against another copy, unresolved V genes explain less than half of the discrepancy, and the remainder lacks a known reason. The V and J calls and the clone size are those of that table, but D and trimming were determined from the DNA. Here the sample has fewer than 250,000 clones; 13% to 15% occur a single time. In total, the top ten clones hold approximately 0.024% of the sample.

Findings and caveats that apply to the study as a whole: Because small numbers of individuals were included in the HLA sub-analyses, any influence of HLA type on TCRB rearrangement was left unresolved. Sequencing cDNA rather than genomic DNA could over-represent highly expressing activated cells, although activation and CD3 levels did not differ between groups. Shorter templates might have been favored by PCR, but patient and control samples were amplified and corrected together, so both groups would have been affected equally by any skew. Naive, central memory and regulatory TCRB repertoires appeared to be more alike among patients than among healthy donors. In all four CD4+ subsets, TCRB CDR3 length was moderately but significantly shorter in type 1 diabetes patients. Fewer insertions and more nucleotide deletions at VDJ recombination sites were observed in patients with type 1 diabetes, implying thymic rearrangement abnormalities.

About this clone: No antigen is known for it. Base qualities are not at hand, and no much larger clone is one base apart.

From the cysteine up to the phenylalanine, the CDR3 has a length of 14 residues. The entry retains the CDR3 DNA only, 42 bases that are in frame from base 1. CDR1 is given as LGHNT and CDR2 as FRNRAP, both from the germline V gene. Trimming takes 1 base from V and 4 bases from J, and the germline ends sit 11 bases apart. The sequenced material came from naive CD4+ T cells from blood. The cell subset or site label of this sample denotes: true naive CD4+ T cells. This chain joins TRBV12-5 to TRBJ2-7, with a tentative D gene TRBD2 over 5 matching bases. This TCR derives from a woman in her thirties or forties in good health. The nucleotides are TGTGCTAGTGGTTTGGCTACTCGGGGTTACGAGCAGTACTTC. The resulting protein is CASGLATRGYEQYF.